The sequence of this T cell receptor (beta chain) was determined in a study of CD8+CD57+ T cells in acquired aplastic anemia. As for the study in general: The DNA of sorted CD4+ and CD8+ cells averaged around 3 ug. General study points: In CD8+ cells, Simpson's diversity showed no significant difference between patients and controls.

Details on this clonotype: Its specificity is not known.

All patients picked for sequencing had shown, by flow cytometry, an expansion of CD8+CD57+ cells. At the time of blood sampling, patients had not yet received any therapy. V lost 6 bases and J lost 4, with 12 bases in between. Germline V gene sequence: CDR1 MGHDK, CDR2 SYGVNS. The CDR3 contains 14 residues. Template material for TCR beta VDJ and CDR3 profiling consisted of genomic DNA. TCRdb fed the reads into MiXCR, producing one record per CDR3 protein. Here the sample spans 150,000 to 200,000 distinct CDR3 sequences, 48% being singletons. The source of this sequence is a human donor with aplastic anemia. This chain uses TRBV25-1 with TRBJ1-4; the D gene is possibly TRBD1 (6 bases). Sequenced sample: sorted CD4+, CD8+, or CD8+CD57+ T cells (not recorded which) from PBMCs. The DNA of the CDR3 is TGTGCCAGCAGCGGGACATGGGGTAATGAAAAACTGTTTTTT. As protein: CASSGTWGNEKLFF.